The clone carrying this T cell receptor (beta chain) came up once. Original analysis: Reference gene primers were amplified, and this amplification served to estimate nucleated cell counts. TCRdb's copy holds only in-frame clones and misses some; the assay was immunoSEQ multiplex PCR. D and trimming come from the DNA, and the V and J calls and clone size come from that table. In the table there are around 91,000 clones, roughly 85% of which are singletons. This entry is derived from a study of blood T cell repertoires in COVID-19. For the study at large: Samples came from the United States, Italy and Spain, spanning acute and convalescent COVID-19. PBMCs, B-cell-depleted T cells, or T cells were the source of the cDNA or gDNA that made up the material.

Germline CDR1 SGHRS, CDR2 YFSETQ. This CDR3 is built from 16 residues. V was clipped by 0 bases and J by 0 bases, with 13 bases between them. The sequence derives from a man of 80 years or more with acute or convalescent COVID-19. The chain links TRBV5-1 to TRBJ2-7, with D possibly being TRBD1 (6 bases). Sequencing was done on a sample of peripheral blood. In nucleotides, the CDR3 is TGCGCCAGCAGCTTGGGAGCGTTAGGGGGCTCCTACGAGCAGTACTTC. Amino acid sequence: CASSLGALGGSYEQYF.